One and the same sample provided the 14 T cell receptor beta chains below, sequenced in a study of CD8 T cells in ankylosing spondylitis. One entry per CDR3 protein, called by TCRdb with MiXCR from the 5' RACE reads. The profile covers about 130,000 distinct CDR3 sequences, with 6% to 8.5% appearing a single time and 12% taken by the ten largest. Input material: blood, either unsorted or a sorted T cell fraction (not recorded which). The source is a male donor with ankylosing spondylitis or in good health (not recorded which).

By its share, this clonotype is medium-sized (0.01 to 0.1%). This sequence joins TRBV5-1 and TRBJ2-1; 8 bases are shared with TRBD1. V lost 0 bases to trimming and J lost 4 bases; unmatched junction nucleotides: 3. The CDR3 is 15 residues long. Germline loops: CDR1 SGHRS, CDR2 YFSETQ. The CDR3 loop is CASSLDRGKYNEQFF. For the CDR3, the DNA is TGCGCCAGCAGCTTGGACAGGGGGAAATACAATGAGCAGTTCTTC.

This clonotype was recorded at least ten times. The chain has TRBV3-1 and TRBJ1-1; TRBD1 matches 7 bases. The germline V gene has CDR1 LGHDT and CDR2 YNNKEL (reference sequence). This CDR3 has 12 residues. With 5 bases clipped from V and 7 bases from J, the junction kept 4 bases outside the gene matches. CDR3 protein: CASSSGTVEAFF. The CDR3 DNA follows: TGTGCCAGCAGCTCCGGGACAGTTGAAGCTTTCTTT.

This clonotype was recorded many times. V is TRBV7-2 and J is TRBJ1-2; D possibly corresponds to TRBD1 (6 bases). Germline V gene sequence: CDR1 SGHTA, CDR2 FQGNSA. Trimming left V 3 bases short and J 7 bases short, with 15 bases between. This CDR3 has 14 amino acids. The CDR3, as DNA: TGTGCCAGCAGCTTCGCAGGGGCAGCTGGTGGCTACACCTTC. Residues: CASSFAGAAGGYTF.

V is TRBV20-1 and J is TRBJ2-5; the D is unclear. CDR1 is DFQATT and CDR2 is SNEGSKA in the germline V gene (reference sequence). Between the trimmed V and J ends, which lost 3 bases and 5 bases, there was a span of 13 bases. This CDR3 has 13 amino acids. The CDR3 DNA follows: TGCAGTGCTAGGTCGCGCCGAGATGAGACCCAGTACTTC. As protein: CSARSRRDETQYF.

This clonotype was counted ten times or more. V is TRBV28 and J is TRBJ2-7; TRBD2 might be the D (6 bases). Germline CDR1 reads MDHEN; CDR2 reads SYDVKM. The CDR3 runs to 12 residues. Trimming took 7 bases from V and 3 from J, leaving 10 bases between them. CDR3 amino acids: CASTGGNYEQYF. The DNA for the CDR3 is TGTGCCAGCACCGGCGGGAACTACGAGCAGTACTTC.

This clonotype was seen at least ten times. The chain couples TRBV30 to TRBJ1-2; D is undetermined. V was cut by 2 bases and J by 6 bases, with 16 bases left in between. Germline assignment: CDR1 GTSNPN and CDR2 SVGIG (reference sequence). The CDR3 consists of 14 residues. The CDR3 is CAWSIPPRKDGYTF. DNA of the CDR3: TGTGCCTGGAGTATTCCTCCGCGAAAGGATGGCTACACCTTC.

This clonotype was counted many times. The CDR3: CASAGTGTEPTINSNQPQHF. The CDR3 DNA reads TGCGCCAGCGCGGGAACGGGTACAGAGCCCACGATTAATAGCAATCAGCCCCAGCATTTT. This chain uses TRBV5-1 with TRBJ1-5; no definite D call. Germline V gives CDR1 SGHRS, CDR2 YFSETQ. This CDR3 spans 20 amino acids. V dropped 7 bases and J dropped 0 bases, with 29 bases sitting between them.

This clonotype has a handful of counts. As DNA, the CDR3 is TGTGCCAGCAGTTCTGCGGGAGGGTCCAAAAACATTCAGTACTTC. Its protein product is CASSSAGGSKNIQYF. This chain connects TRBV28 to TRBJ2-4, with 9 bases that match TRBD2. Trimming took 4 bases from V and 2 from J; bases not matched to a gene: 3. Germline values: CDR1 MDHEN, CDR2 SYDVKM. The CDR3 extends over 15 amino acids.

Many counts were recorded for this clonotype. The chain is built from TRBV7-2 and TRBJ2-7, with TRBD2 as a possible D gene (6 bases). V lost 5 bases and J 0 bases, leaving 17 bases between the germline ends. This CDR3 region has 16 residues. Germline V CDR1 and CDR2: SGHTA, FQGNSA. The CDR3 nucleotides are TGTGCCAGCAGCAGGGGACTTTTACAGAGCTCCTACGAGCAGTACTTC. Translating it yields CASSRGLLQSSYEQYF.

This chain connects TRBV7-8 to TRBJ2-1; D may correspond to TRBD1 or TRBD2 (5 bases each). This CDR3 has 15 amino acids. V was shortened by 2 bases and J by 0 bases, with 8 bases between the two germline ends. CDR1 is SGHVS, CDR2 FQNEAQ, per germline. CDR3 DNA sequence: TGTGCCAGCAGCTTAAAGGGGAGCTCCTACAATGAGCAGTTCTTC. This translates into CASSLKGSSYNEQFF.

The CDR3 here is CAISEPTGNNYGYTF. Here the CDR3 DNA reads TGTGCCATCAGTGAGCCTACAGGGAATAACTATGGCTACACCTTC. This sequence joins TRBV10-3 and TRBJ1-2, with a tentative D call TRBD1 (6 bases). This CDR3 is built from 15 residues. The germline V and J ends were trimmed by 2 bases and 1 base, with 11 bases remaining between them. Germline loops: CDR1 ENHRY, CDR2 SYGVKD.

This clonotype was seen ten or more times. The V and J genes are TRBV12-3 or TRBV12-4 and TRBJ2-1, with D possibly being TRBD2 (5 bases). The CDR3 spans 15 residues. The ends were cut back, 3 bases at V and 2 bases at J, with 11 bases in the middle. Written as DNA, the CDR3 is TGTGCCAGCAGTTTGGAGGCCTCGCCCTACAATGAGCAGTTCTTC. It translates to CASSLEASPYNEQFF.

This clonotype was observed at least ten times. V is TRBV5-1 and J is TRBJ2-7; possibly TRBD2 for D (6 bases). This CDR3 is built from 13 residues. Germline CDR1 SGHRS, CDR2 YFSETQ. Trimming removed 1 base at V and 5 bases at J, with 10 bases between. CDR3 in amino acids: CASSLFRGNEQYF. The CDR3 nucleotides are TGCGCCAGCAGCTTGTTCCGCGGGAACGAGCAGTACTTC.

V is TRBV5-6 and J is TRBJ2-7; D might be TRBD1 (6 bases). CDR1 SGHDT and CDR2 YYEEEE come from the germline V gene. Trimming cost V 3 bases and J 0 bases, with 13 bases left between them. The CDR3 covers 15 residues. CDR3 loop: CASSWTATNSYEQYF. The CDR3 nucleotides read TGTGCCAGCAGCTGGACAGCCACCAACTCCTACGAGCAGTACTTC.